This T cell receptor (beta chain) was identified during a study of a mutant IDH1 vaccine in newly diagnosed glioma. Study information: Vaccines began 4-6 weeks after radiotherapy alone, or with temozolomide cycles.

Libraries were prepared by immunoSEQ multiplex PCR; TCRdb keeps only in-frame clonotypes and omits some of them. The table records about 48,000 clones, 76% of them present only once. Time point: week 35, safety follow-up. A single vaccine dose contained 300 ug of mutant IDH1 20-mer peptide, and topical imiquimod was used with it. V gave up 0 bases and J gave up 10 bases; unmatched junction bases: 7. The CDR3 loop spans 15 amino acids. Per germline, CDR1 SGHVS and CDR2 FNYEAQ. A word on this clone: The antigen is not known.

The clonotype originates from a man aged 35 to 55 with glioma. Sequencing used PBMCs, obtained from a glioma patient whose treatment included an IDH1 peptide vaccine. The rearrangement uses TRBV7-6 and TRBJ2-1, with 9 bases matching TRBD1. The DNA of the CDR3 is TGTGCCAGCAGCTTAGCCCACGGACAGGGGTGGGAGCAGTTCTTC. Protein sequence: CASSLAHGQGWEQFF.